This TCR beta chain was recorded in a study of T cell responses to AZD1222 COVID-19 vaccine. Profiling relied on immunoSEQ multiplex PCR, and the TCRdb table lists in-frame clones only, not all of them. Among approximately 91,000 clones, around 93% were seen once, and the ten largest hold around 26%. The TCR sequence derives from an adult who received the AZD1222 COVID-19 vaccine. Sequenced material: peripheral blood, taken 28 days after the second AZD1222 dose.

The CDR3 sequence is CSVDHKSGPDTQYF. Written as DNA, the CDR3 is TGCAGCGTTGACCATAAAAGCGGCCCAGATACGCAGTATTTT. J is TRBJ2-3 and V is TRBV29-1, with D possibly TRBD2 on 5 matching bases. This CDR3 is 14 amino acids long. V lost 3 bases to trimming and J lost 4 bases, with 14 bases between them. Germline V gene lookup returns CDR1 SQVTM and CDR2 ANQGSEA.